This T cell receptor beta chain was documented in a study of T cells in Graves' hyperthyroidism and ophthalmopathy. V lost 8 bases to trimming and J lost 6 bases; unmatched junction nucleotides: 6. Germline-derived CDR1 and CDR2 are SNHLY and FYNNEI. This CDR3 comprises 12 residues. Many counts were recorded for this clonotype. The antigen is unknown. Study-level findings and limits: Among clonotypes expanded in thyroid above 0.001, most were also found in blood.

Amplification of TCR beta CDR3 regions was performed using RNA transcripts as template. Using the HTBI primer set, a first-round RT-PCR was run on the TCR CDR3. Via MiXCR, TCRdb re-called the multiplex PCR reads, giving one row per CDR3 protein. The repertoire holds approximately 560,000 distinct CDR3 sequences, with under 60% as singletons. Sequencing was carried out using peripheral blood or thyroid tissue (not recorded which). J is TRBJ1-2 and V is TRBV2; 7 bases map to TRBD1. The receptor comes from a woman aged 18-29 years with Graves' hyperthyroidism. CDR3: CASQTGRNGYTF. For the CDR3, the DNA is TGTGCCAGCCAGACAGGGCGGAATGGCTACACCTTC.